Sequencing of this T cell receptor (beta chain) was carried out in a study of blood T cell repertoires in COVID-19. V trimming: 4 bases; J trimming: 0 bases; junction bases outside the gene matches: 6. CDR3 length: 17 amino acids. From germline, CDR1 is MNHEY and CDR2 SMNVEV (reference sequence). Participant ages covered about 18 to 100 years across some 25 US areas. Two negative PCRs, clearance, or symptom resolution characterized the recovered Cohort 3 donors. Repertoires were generated with immunoSEQ multiplex PCR, while TCRdb's copy carries only in-frame clones and drops some. The sample has 140,000 or so clones; around four fifths are singletons.

Input material: PBMCs or T cells enriched from blood (not recorded which). The V and J genes are TRBV27 and TRBJ1-6; 7 bases match TRBD1. The clonotype was recovered from a woman aged 40 to 49 who had recovered from COVID-19. CDR3 sequence: CASSWGQTHSYNSPLHF. The CDR3 DNA follows: TGTGCCAGCAGTTGGGGACAGACTCACTCCTATAATTCACCCCTCCACTTT.